This T cell receptor beta chain was captured by sequencing in a study of beta chain features in type 1 diabetes. General study points: TCRB CDR3s were moderately but significantly shorter in Type 1 diabetes patients in all four CD4+ subsets.

Remarks on this clone: The antigen is unknown.

Reverse transcribing all isolated RNA meant expressed TCRB transcripts were sequenced. Method: immunoSEQ multiplex PCR; TCRdb's copy keeps in-frame clones and lacks some. The data contain some 660,000 clones, 11% to 15% of them seen just once; the ten biggest clones take up roughly 0.04%. CDR1 and CDR2 (germline): SGHTA, FQGNSA. CDR3 length: 14 amino acids. V trimming: 4 bases; J trimming: 4 bases; junction bases outside the gene matches: 6. Sequencing was carried out using naive CD4+ T cells from blood. The clonotype was recovered from a man between 18 and 29 years old with type 1 diabetes. The gene calls are TRBV7-2 and TRBJ1-1; 7 bases are a match to TRBD1. The CDR3 region has the DNA TGTGCCAGCAGCTCCAGGGGGGGCGGCACTGAAGCTTTCTTT. This encodes CASSSRGGGTEAFF.